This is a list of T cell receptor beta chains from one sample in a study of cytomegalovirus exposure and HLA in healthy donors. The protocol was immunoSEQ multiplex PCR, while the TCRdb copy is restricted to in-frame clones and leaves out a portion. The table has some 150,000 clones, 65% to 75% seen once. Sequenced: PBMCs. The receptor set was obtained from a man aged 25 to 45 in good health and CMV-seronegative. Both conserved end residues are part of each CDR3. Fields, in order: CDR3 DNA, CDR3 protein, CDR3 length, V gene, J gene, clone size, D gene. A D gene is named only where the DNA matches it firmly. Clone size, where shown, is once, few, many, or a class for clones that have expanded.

DNA: TGTGCCAGCTCCCCCATGGGGGCAGCAAACACTGAAGCTTTCTTT
CDR3: CASSPMGAANTEAFF
length: 15
V: TRBV18
J: TRBJ1-1
size: .
D: .

DNA: TGTGCCAGCAGCTTTGGGGAGGACACTGAAGCTTTCTTT
CDR3: CASSFGEDTEAFF
length: 13
V: TRBV7-3
J: TRBJ1-1
size: .
D: .

DNA: TGTGCCAGCAGCTTAGTGGCCGGGGCCGGGGAGCTGTTTTTT
CDR3: CASSLVAGAGELFF
length: 14
V: TRBV7-9
J: TRBJ2-2
size: .
D: .

DNA: TGTGCCACCATGGTTCGGGTAAACACAGATACGCAGTATTTT
CDR3: CATMVRVNTDTQYF
length: 14
V: TRBV7-8
J: TRBJ2-3
size: .
D: .

DNA: TGTGCCAGCAGCTCGACAGGATCCCCAGATACGCAGTATTTT
CDR3: CASSSTGSPDTQYF
length: 14
V: TRBV5-4
J: TRBJ2-3
size: .
D: .

DNA: TGCAGCGTTGAGTTGGGGGGGAAAAACATTCAGTACTTC
CDR3: CSVELGGKNIQYF
length: 13
V: TRBV29-1
J: TRBJ2-4
size: .
D: TRBD2

DNA: TGCAGCGGGACTATGGGGGAAAAACTGTTTTTT
CDR3: CSGTMGEKLFF
length: 11
V: TRBV29-1
J: TRBJ1-4
size: .
D: .

DNA: TGCGCCAGCAGCTCGGGAGCTACAGCGACCGACTACGAGCAGTACTTC
CDR3: CASSSGATATDYEQYF
length: 16
V: TRBV5-1
J: TRBJ2-7
size: .
D: .

DNA: TGCGCCAGCACCCGGACACCACTCCCCGAGCAGTACTTC
CDR3: CASTRTPLPEQYF
length: 13
V: TRBV23-1
J: TRBJ2-7
size: .
D: .

DNA: TGTGCCACCAGCAGAGACTATCGCGGCCCGGACGAGCAGTACTTC
CDR3: CATSRDYRGPDEQYF
length: 15
V: TRBV15
J: TRBJ2-7
size: many
D: .

DNA: TGTGCCAGCAGTTACTCGAGACAGGGAAGCGAGCAGTACTTC
CDR3: CASSYSRQGSEQYF
length: 14
V: TRBV6-6
J: TRBJ2-7
size: .
D: TRBD1

DNA: TGTGCCAGCACTTGGACAGGGGGCGCATCAACAAATGGCTACACCTTC
CDR3: CASTWTGGASTNGYTF
length: 16
V: TRBV2
J: TRBJ1-2
size: .
D: TRBD1

DNA: TGTGCCAGCAGTCCGACAGTACGCGGTCAGCCCCAGCATTTT
CDR3: CASSPTVRGQPQHF
length: 14
V: TRBV27
J: TRBJ1-5
size: .
D: .

DNA: TGTGCCAGCAGTTCAGGGAATGCCGGGGAGCTGTTTTTT
CDR3: CASSSGNAGELFF
length: 13
V: TRBV5-6
J: TRBJ2-2
size: .
D: .

DNA: TGTGCCAGCAGTTACCTGACAGCTGGATACGAGCAGTACTTC
CDR3: CASSYLTAGYEQYF
length: 14
V: TRBV28
J: TRBJ2-7
size: .
D: .

DNA: TGCGCCAGCAGCTTGGGGGGCCCAAAAAGCATTCAGTACTTC
CDR3: CASSLGGPKSIQYF
length: 14
V: TRBV5-1
J: TRBJ2-4
size: once
D: .

DNA: TGTGCCAGCAGCCCTAGCGGGGGTGCCTACGAGCAGTACTTC
CDR3: CASSPSGGAYEQYF
length: 14
V: TRBV5-4
J: TRBJ2-7
size: .
D: TRBD2

DNA: TGTGCCAGCAGAGATCGGAGGCGGGGGACCCAAGAGACCCAGTACTTC
CDR3: CASRDRRRGTQETQYF
length: 16
V: TRBV5-4
J: TRBJ2-5
size: .
D: TRBD2

DNA: TGTGCCAGCAGTCGCAGGGGGCGAGGTGGCTACACCTTC
CDR3: CASSRRGRGGYTF
length: 13
V: TRBV2
J: TRBJ1-2
size: .
D: TRBD1

DNA: TGTGCCAGCAGCCGGGTGGAGCTAGCGGACACCGGGGAGCTGTTTTTT
CDR3: CASSRVELADTGELFF
length: 16
V: TRBV5-4
J: TRBJ2-2
size: .
D: TRBD2

DNA: TGTGCTAGTGGTAAGGGACAGGGAACCTACAATGAGCAGTTCTTC
CDR3: CASGKGQGTYNEQFF
length: 15
V: TRBV12-5
J: TRBJ2-1
size: .
D: TRBD1

DNA: TGTGCCAGCAGCATAGGACAGGCCCAGCAGTACTTC
CDR3: CASSIGQAQQYF
length: 12
V: TRBV5-4
J: TRBJ2-7
size: .
D: TRBD1

DNA: TGCGCCAGCAGCTTGGGGGCTAGCCCCTCGGGGAATGAGCAGTTCTTC
CDR3: CASSLGASPSGNEQFF
length: 16
V: TRBV5-1
J: TRBJ2-1
size: few
D: .

DNA: TGTGCCAGCAGCTTGACACAGGGGAGTGAGCAGTACTTC
CDR3: CASSLTQGSEQYF
length: 13
V: TRBV5-6
J: TRBJ2-7
size: once
D: TRBD1

DNA: TGTGCCAGCAGCTTAGGCAGGCCTCGGGGGGGTAACTCACCCCTCCACTTT
CDR3: CASSLGRPRGGNSPLHF
length: 17
V: TRBV13
J: TRBJ1-6
size: few
D: .

DNA: TGTGCCAGCAGTTTAACACAGGTGAACACTGAAGCTTTCTTT
CDR3: CASSLTQVNTEAFF
length: 14
V: TRBV7-9
J: TRBJ1-1
size: .
D: .

DNA: TGTGCCAGCAGCTTATACAGTACCTACGAGCAGTACTTC
CDR3: CASSLYSTYEQYF
length: 13
V: TRBV7-8
J: TRBJ2-7
size: .
D: .

DNA: TGTGCCAGCAGTGAAGCCGACAGGCGTTCCTACAATGAGCAGTTCTTC
CDR3: CASSEADRRSYNEQFF
length: 16
V: TRBV2
J: TRBJ2-1
size: .
D: .

DNA: TGTGCCAGCAGCTCCGGACTAGTTACCTACGAGCAGTACTTC
CDR3: CASSSGLVTYEQYF
length: 14
V: TRBV11-2
J: TRBJ2-7
size: .
D: TRBD2

DNA: TGTGCCTGGAATGTGGGGCTTGGGGAAAAACTGTTTTTT
CDR3: CAWNVGLGEKLFF
length: 13
V: TRBV30
J: TRBJ1-4
size: few
D: .

DNA: TGTGCCCGATCGACAGGGGGCTATGGCTACACCTTC
CDR3: CARSTGGYGYTF
length: 12
V: TRBV2
J: TRBJ1-2
size: once
D: TRBD1

DNA: TGTGCCAGCAGTTACTCGAAGGCAGGGAACACTGAAGCTTTCTTT
CDR3: CASSYSKAGNTEAFF
length: 15
V: TRBV6-5
J: TRBJ1-1
size: .
D: .

DNA: TGTGCCAGCAGCTCGCAGATCCTTCCCTACGAGCAGTACTTC
CDR3: CASSSQILPYEQYF
length: 14
V: TRBV7-9
J: TRBJ2-7
size: .
D: .

DNA: TGTGCTAGTGGTCCCACACAGGGGAAGGGTTACAATGAGCAGTTCTTC
CDR3: CASGPTQGKGYNEQFF
length: 16
V: TRBV12-5
J: TRBJ2-1
size: .
D: TRBD1

DNA: TGTGCCAGCAGTTACTCGAGGGGACAGGGGGCTTTCTTT
CDR3: CASSYSRGQGAFF
length: 13
V: TRBV6-5
J: TRBJ1-1
size: few
D: TRBD1

DNA: TGTGCCAGCAGCCAGGGACAGGGGATTTTTGGCTACACCTTC
CDR3: CASSQGQGIFGYTF
length: 14
V: TRBV7-9
J: TRBJ1-2
size: .
D: TRBD1

DNA: TGTGCCAGCAGCTCCCCATCCTACGAGCAGTACTTC
CDR3: CASSSPSYEQYF
length: 12
V: TRBV5-8
J: TRBJ2-7
size: .
D: .

DNA: TGCGCCAGCAGCCCAGGGACAGGGGGCGCTTCTAGGGAGCTGTTTTTT
CDR3: CASSPGTGGASRELFF
length: 16
V: TRBV5-1
J: TRBJ2-2
size: .
D: TRBD1

DNA: TGTGCCACAAGGACATCTGCCACCTACGAGCAGTACTTC
CDR3: CATRTSATYEQYF
length: 13
V: TRBV25-1
J: TRBJ2-7
size: .
D: .

DNA: TGTGCCAGCAGTTTAGGACAATTCTATGGCTACACCTTC
CDR3: CASSLGQFYGYTF
length: 13
V: TRBV28
J: TRBJ1-2
size: few
D: .

DNA: TGTGCCAGCAGTTTGACGACGGGGAGAAATCAGCCCCAGCATTTT
CDR3: CASSLTTGRNQPQHF
length: 15
V: TRBV2
J: TRBJ1-5
size: .
D: .

DNA: TGTGCCAGCAGTGAAGTATGGGCTACTGGGCAGGGGTTCGGCACAGATACGCAGTATTTT
CDR3: CASSEVWATGQGFGTDTQYF
length: 20
V: TRBV6-1
J: TRBJ2-3
size: .
D: .

DNA: TGTGCTAGTGGTCCAGGACAGGGAAAAGAGACCCAGTACTTC
CDR3: CASGPGQGKETQYF
length: 14
V: TRBV7-7
J: TRBJ2-5
size: once
D: TRBD1

DNA: TGTGCCAGCAGCTTGGTTTCGGGAGTCGAGCAGTACTTC
CDR3: CASSLVSGVEQYF
length: 13
V: TRBV5-4
J: TRBJ2-7
size: .
D: .

DNA: TGTGCCAGCGAGGACAGGGGGTCCCAAGAGACCCAGTACTTC
CDR3: CASEDRGSQETQYF
length: 14
V: TRBV6-1
J: TRBJ2-5
size: once
D: TRBD1

DNA: TGTGCCAGCAGCTTGACAGGGGGTTTCACTGAAGCTTTCTTT
CDR3: CASSLTGGFTEAFF
length: 14
V: TRBV7-2
J: TRBJ1-1
size: .
D: TRBD1

DNA: TGCGCCAGCAGCTTGACGGGGGCTAACTATGGCTACACCTTC
CDR3: CASSLTGANYGYTF
length: 14
V: TRBV5-1
J: TRBJ1-2
size: .
D: .

DNA: TGTGCCAGCAGCTTGGACCCCGACAAGCCCCAGCATTTT
CDR3: CASSLDPDKPQHF
length: 13
V: TRBV5-4
J: TRBJ1-5
size: .
D: .

DNA: TGTGCCAGCGCGGCAGGGCAAGAGACCCAGTACTTC
CDR3: CASAAGQETQYF
length: 12
V: TRBV7-9
J: TRBJ2-5
size: .
D: .

DNA: TGCGCCAGCAGCTCAGGACCCAGGGATATGCACACCGGGGAGCTGTTTTTT
CDR3: CASSSGPRDMHTGELFF
length: 17
V: TRBV5-1
J: TRBJ2-2
size: .
D: .

DNA: TGCGCCAGCAGCTTGGATGGGGGCAGCACTGAAGCTTTCTTT
CDR3: CASSLDGGSTEAFF
length: 14
V: TRBV5-1
J: TRBJ1-1
size: .
D: .

DNA: TGTGCCAGCAGTGAAGGGACTAGCGGGTTTGATGAGCAGTTCTTC
CDR3: CASSEGTSGFDEQFF
length: 15
V: TRBV2
J: TRBJ2-1
size: .
D: TRBD2

DNA: TGCAGCGTTGTACCACAGGGGGTGAGAACCGGGGAGCTGTTTTTT
CDR3: CSVVPQGVRTGELFF
length: 15
V: TRBV29-1
J: TRBJ2-2
size: .
D: TRBD1

DNA: TGTGCCAGCAGCAGGGACAGGGGGCAGGAGAACACCGGGGAGCTGTTTTTT
CDR3: CASSRDRGQENTGELFF
length: 17
V: TRBV11-2
J: TRBJ2-2
size: .
D: TRBD1

DNA: TGCGCCAGCAGTACAGGGGATAATGAAAAACTGTTTTTT
CDR3: CASSTGDNEKLFF
length: 13
V: TRBV5-1
J: TRBJ1-4
size: .
D: TRBD1